The subject of this entry is one T cell receptor (beta chain). Its antigen is unidentified. Within the ViraFEST assay, antigen-specific CD4+ T cells underwent expansion with viral peptide pools prior to sequencing. Subsequent to a culture period of 10 to 11 days, CD4+ T cells were isolated. Their SARS-CoV-2 infection, verified by PCR, occurred between March and December 2020. Cells had half their medium changed to IL-2 medium on days 3 and 7. Assay: immunoSEQ multiplex PCR; the TCRdb copy retains only in-frame clones and omits some. This sample has tens of thousands of clones; around 82% occur once, and the top ten carry around 5.5%. This entry comes from a study of vaccination effects on CD4 cells after COVID-19. Study in general: Samples came from two convalescent patients 16 days and one week before vaccination. Study-level results: By a late point after vaccination, infection- and vaccine-induced clones had shrunk markedly through clonal contraction.

The germline CDR1 and CDR2 sequences are MNHEY and SVGAGI. The CDR3 runs to 15 residues. With 4 bases removed from V and 4 bases from J, the gap between germline ends came to 13 bases. The chain combines TRBV6-5 with TRBJ2-2; possible D gene TRBD2, 5 bases. The clonotype originates from a human donor who had a prior SARS-CoV-2 infection. Source: CD4+ T cells from PBMCs cultured with HIV peptides, taken before COVID-19 vaccination. As to subset: HIV-1 Nef peptide pool negative control/reference culture. CDR3 in amino acids: CASSSLATGTGELFF. The CDR3 DNA reads as TGTGCCAGCAGTTCCCTAGCTACGGGCACCGGGGAGCTGTTTTTT.